Shown below are 32 T cell receptor beta chains from a single sample sequenced in a study of siplizumab effects on memory and regulatory T cells. Method: immunoSEQ multiplex PCR; TCRdb's copy keeps in-frame clones and lacks some. Here the sample spans some 100,000 clones, approximately 90% being singletons. The sample taken for sequencing was Tregs sorted from blood. The receptors were sampled from a human donor in good health.

This clone was counted only a few times. The rearrangement uses TRBV7-9 and TRBJ1-1; D remains unclear. The CDR3 extends over 14 amino acids. V was trimmed by 5 bases and J by 0 bases, leaving 10 bases between them. Germline assignment: CDR1 SEHNR and CDR2 FQNEAQ (reference sequence). CDR3 sequence: CASSPYALNTEAFF. The CDR3 DNA reads TGTGCCAGCAGCCCATATGCTTTGAACACTGAAGCTTTCTTT.

V and J are TRBV7-9 and TRBJ2-2; D uncertain. There are 11 residues in the CDR3. Germline V gives CDR1 SEHNR, CDR2 FQNEAQ (reference sequence). Trimming took 11 bases from V and 6 from J, leaving 10 bases between them. CDR3 sequence: CAGSGAGELFF. The DNA for the CDR3 is TGTGCCGGAAGTGGGGCCGGGGAGCTGTTTTTT. The entire variable domain, with the rest obtained from reference TRBV7-9 and TRBJ2-2, is as follows: DTGVSQNPRHKITKRGQNVTFRCDPISEHNRLYWYRQTLGQGPEFLTYFQNEAQLEKSRLLSDRFSAERPKGSFSTLEIQRTEQGDSAMYLCAGSGAGELFFGEGSRLTVL.

The chain recombines TRBV18 with TRBJ2-7; 9 bases are shared with TRBD1. The CDR3 runs to 14 residues. Germline CDR1 and CDR2: KGHSH and LQKENI. V trimming: 5 bases; J trimming: 7 bases; junction bases outside the gene matches: 9. CDR3 DNA sequence: TGTGCCAGCTCAGGCCGGGACAGGGTAGGGGAGCAGTACTTC. Translation gives CASSGRDRVGEQYF.

The J gene is TRBJ1-5, the V gene TRBV6-1; maybe TRBD1 (5 bases). The CDR3 has 15 amino acids. The V gene's germline CDR1 is MNHNS and CDR2 SASEGT. Trimming took 6 bases from V and 3 from J, leaving 15 bases between them. The CDR3 nucleotides are TGTGCCAGCAGCGCGGGGCGGGGGATCAATCAGCCCCAGCATTTT. This codes for CASSAGRGINQPQHF.

The chain is built from TRBV5-4 and TRBJ2-2; D not certain. There are 15 residues in the CDR3. Trimming shortened V by 2 bases and J by 6 bases, and 14 bases separated the two germline ends. Germline CDR1 SGHNT, CDR2 YYREEE (reference sequence). This chain's CDR3 is CASSFPGIGSGELFF. The CDR3 DNA is TGTGCCAGCAGCTTCCCCGGTATTGGTTCCGGGGAGCTGTTTTTT.

The chain uses TRBV7-2 and TRBJ2-1, with 8 bases identical to TRBD1. This CDR3 comprises 13 residues. Germline V gene lookup returns CDR1 SGHTA and CDR2 FQGNSA. V gave up 5 bases and J gave up 6 bases; unmatched junction bases: 3. The CDR3 DNA follows: TGTGCCAGCAGCAAGGACAGGGTCAATGAGCAGTTCTTC. Encoded protein: CASSKDRVNEQFF.

This CDR3 is CASSDDGGSSPLHF. The CDR3 DNA reads as TGTGCCAGCAGTGACGACGGGGGGTCTTCACCCCTCCACTTT. This chain joins TRBV27 and TRBJ1-6; TRBD1 might be the D (5 bases). CDR3 length equals 14 residues. The V end lost 5 bases, the J end lost 9 bases, and 14 bases lay between the germline ends. In germline, CDR1 is MNHEY, CDR2 SMNVEV (reference sequence).

This clone was recorded only once. V gene TRBV7-9 combines with J gene TRBJ2-5; 12 bases agree with TRBD2. The germline CDR1 and CDR2 sequences are SEHNR and FQNEAQ (reference sequence). The J segment lost 2 bases and the V segment lost 5 bases, leaving 3 bases of the junction unmatched. The CDR3 has 15 amino acids. The CDR3 here is CASSRGLAGQETQYF. In nucleotides, the CDR3 is TGTGCCAGCAGCCGAGGACTAGCGGGGCAAGAGACCCAGTACTTC.

The V and J genes are TRBV7-9 and TRBJ1-5; 9 positions agree with TRBD1. This CDR3 has 15 amino acids. After removal of 5 bases from V and 4 bases from J, the junction contained 6 bases not matched to a gene. CDR1 and CDR2 from the germline V gene are SEHNR and FQNEAQ (reference sequence). CDR3 DNA: TGTGCCAGCAGCCCTGGGACAGGGAGGAATCAGCCCCAGCATTTT. This translates into CASSPGTGRNQPQHF.

V gene TRBV19 combines with J gene TRBJ1-1; no definite D call. From germline, CDR1 is LNHDA and CDR2 SQIVND (reference sequence). Trimming stripped 4 bases from V and 4 bases from J, with 16 bases between. The CDR3 sequence is 15 residues long. In DNA form, the CDR3 reads TGTGCCAGTAGTACCCGGTTTGAGGGCTTCACTGAAGCTTTCTTT. It specifies CASSTRFEGFTEAFF.

This chain links TRBV6-6 with TRBJ2-7, with D maybe TRBD1 (7 bases). V lost 6 bases and J lost 1, with 13 bases in between. This CDR3 is built from 14 residues. Germline V gives CDR1 MNHNY, CDR2 SVGAGI (reference sequence). The CDR3 sequence is CASRWRDSSYEQYF. The DNA for the CDR3 is TGTGCCAGCAGATGGCGGGACAGTTCCTACGAGCAGTACTTC.

The genes are TRBV6-5 and TRBJ1-1; D is uncertain. Deletions cut 4 bases from V and 11 bases from J, with 11 bases between. This CDR3 region has 11 residues. Germline loops: CDR1 MNHEY, CDR2 SVGAGI. In DNA form, the CDR3 reads TGTGCCAGCAGTTCTGGGGTCTCGGCTTTCTTT. Encoded protein: CASSSGVSAFF.

The chain couples TRBV19 to TRBJ2-6; D is unresolved. V shed 8 bases and J shed 0 bases, with 5 bases lying between them. The CDR3 has 13 residues. CDR1 and CDR2 from the germline V gene are LNHDA and SQIVND (reference sequence). The CDR3 is CASRFSGANVLTF. Written as DNA, the CDR3 is TGTGCCAGTCGATTCTCTGGGGCCAACGTCCTGACTTTC.

The CDR3 loop reads CASGANAYNEQFF. The CDR3 nucleotides are TGTGCCAGTGGGGCGAACGCCTACAATGAGCAGTTCTTC. V and J are TRBV19 and TRBJ2-1, with a tentative D call TRBD1 (5 bases). Germline V gene lookup returns CDR1 LNHDA and CDR2 SQIVND (reference sequence). Trimming removed 8 bases at V and 2 bases at J, with 10 bases between. The CDR3 has 13 residues.

The chain uses TRBV5-6 and TRBJ2-5; D gene ambiguous. The CDR3 is made up of 13 amino acids. CDR1 and CDR2 (germline): SGHDT, YYEEEE. Trimming took 5 bases from V and 2 from J, leaving 10 bases between them. The CDR3, as DNA: TGTGCCAGCAGTAGACATAAGCAAGAGACCCAGTACTTC. This codes for CASSRHKQETQYF.

The chain links TRBV2 to TRBJ2-1; TRBD2 might be the D (5 bases). The germline CDR1 and CDR2 sequences are SNHLY and FYNNEI. CDR3 length: 13 amino acids. Trimming took off 7 bases at V and 4 bases at J, with 11 bases between the two ends. As DNA, the CDR3 is TGTGCCAGCATTTCCGGGGAGTACAATGAGCAGTTCTTC. Translation: CASISGEYNEQFF. Based on the CDR3 plus reference TRBV2 and TRBJ2-1, the full variable domain is EPEVTQTPSHQVTQMGQEVILRCVPISNHLYFYWYRQILGQKVEFLVSFYNNEISEKSEIFDDQFSVERPDGSNFTLKIRSTKLEDSAMYFCASISGEYNEQFFGPGTRLTVL.

The chain recombines TRBV5-5 with TRBJ2-7; D tentatively fits TRBD1 or TRBD2 (5 bases each). Trimming removed 4 bases from V and 3 bases from J, with 20 bases in between. Germline CDR1 and CDR2: SGHKS and YYEKEE (reference sequence). This CDR3 is 16 amino acids long. CDR3 residues: CASSPGTLGIIYEQYF. CDR3 DNA sequence: TGTGCCAGCAGCCCCGGGACCCTCGGGATCATCTACGAGCAGTACTTC. Using reference TRBV5-5 and TRBJ2-7 for the parts outside the CDR3, the full variable domain is DAGVTQSPTHLIKTRGQQVTLRCSPISGHKSVSWYQQVLGQGPQFIFQYYEKEERGRGNFPDRFSARQFPNYSSELNVNALLLGDSALYLCASSPGTLGIIYEQYFGPGTRLTVT.

The chain recombines TRBV6-6 with TRBJ2-7; no clear D gene. This CDR3 is built from 12 residues. V was shortened by 0 bases and J by 3 bases, with 3 bases between the two germline ends. Germline V gene sequence: CDR1 MNHNY, CDR2 SVGAGI (reference sequence). In DNA form, the CDR3 reads TGTGCCAGCAGTTACTCCTACTACGAGCAGTACTTC. It specifies CASSYSYYEQYF.

The chain has TRBV7-2 and TRBJ2-2; weak D call: TRBD1 (5 bases). Germline V CDR1 and CDR2: SGHTA, FQGNSA. Trimming stripped 1 base from V and 4 bases from J, with 16 bases between. This CDR3 is 17 amino acids long. CDR3 nucleotide sequence: TGTGCCAGCAGCTTAGGTCTCAGGGTGTCGGGCACCGGGGAGCTGTTTTTT. This gives the protein CASSLGLRVSGTGELFF. The whole variable domain, remainder taken from reference TRBV7-2 and TRBJ2-2, is GAGVSQSPSNKVTEKGKDVELRCDPISGHTALYWYRQSLGQGLEFLIYFQGNSAPDKSGLPSDRFSAERTGGSVSTLTIQRTQQEDSAVYLCASSLGLRVSGTGELFFGEGSRLTVL.

The chain is built from TRBV5-1 and TRBJ2-7, with D perhaps assigned TRBD1 or TRBD2 (5 bases each). Trimming took 3 bases from V and 3 from J, leaving 10 bases between them. The CDR3 consists of 13 residues. Germline V gene data show CDR1 as SGHRS and CDR2 as YFSETQ. DNA for the CDR3: TGCGCCAGCAGCTGGGACGGCCTCTACGAGCAGTACTTC. Its translation: CASSWDGLYEQYF.

This chain joins TRBV19 and TRBJ1-2; D remains unclear. The V gene's germline CDR1 is LNHDA and CDR2 SQIVND (reference sequence). The CDR3 consists of 13 residues. Trimming removed 7 bases from V and 4 bases from J, with 13 bases in between. In DNA form, the CDR3 reads TGTGCCAGTACCCGGACGGGTGCCTATGGCTACACCTTC. Protein product: CASTRTGAYGYTF.

The chain has TRBV14 and TRBJ1-2; D not certain. V lost 1 base, J lost 5 bases, and 5 bases lay in between. Germline CDR1 and CDR2: SGHDN and FVKESK. The CDR3 has 12 amino acids. In DNA, the CDR3 is TGTGCCAGCAGCCAAGGGATGTATGGCTACACCTTC. This gives the protein CASSQGMYGYTF. Looking up the rest from reference TRBV14 and TRBJ1-2 gives the full variable domain: EAGVTQFPSHSVIEKGQTVTLRCDPISGHDNLYWYRRVMGKEIKFLLHFVKESKQDESGMPNNRFLAERTGGTYSTLKVQPAELEDSGVYFCASSQGMYGYTFGSGTRLTVV.

The rearrangement joins TRBV25-1 to TRBJ1-1; D not certain. V was pared by 8 bases and J by 1 base, with 8 bases between. CDR1 and CDR2 from the germline V gene are MGHDK and SYGVNS. The CDR3 is 12 amino acids. In DNA, the CDR3 is TGTGCCAGCGCCTTTGGGAACACTGAAGCTTTCTTT. It translates to CASAFGNTEAFF.

The genes are TRBV19 and TRBJ2-5; either TRBD1 or TRBD2 may supply D (5 bases each). The CDR3 sequence is 15 residues long. Trimming stripped 3 bases from V and 1 base from J, with 12 bases between. Germline CDR1 and CDR2: LNHDA and SQIVND (reference sequence). Written as DNA, the CDR3 is TGTGCCAGTAGTATTCATGTGAGGGGCCAAGAGACCCAGTACTTC. It codes for CASSIHVRGQETQYF.

This clone was observed a single time. This chain uses TRBV5-1 with TRBJ1-3, with a weak D call TRBD1 (6 bases). Germline V gene lookup returns CDR1 SGHRS and CDR2 YFSETQ. V dropped 4 bases and J dropped 8 bases, with 16 bases sitting between them. CDR3 size: 14 residues. The CDR3 reads CASSQRGIEDTIYF. CDR3 nucleotide sequence: TGCGCCAGCAGCCAAAGGGGGATCGAGGACACCATATATTTT.

The sample holds a few counts of this clone. The J gene is TRBJ1-1, the V gene TRBV19, with a tentative D call TRBD1 (6 bases). Germline CDR1 is LNHDA and CDR2 is SQIVND (reference sequence). The CDR3 has 16 residues. The V gene lost 3 bases and the J gene lost 4 bases, with 18 bases spanning the gap. As DNA, the CDR3 is TGTGCCAGTAGTATTTTGGCGGGGGCTGGGGCCACTGAAGCTTTCTTT. Translation: CASSILAGAGATEAFF.

The rearrangement links TRBV11-2 to TRBJ1-1; D perhaps matches TRBD1 (5 bases). V was clipped by 5 bases and J by 7 bases, with 20 bases between them. This CDR3 is 15 amino acids long. Germline V gives CDR1 SGHAT, CDR2 FQNNGV. CDR3 nucleotides: TGTGCCAGCAGCGAACGTCGACAGATGCGGCATGAAGCTTTCTTT. Amino acids: CASSERRQMRHEAFF.

This chain joins TRBV5-6 and TRBJ2-5; 7 bases map to TRBD2. Trimming at V came to 4 bases and at J to 1 base, leaving 7 bases not matched to a gene. In germline, CDR1 is SGHDT, CDR2 YYEEEE. The CDR3 loop spans 15 amino acids. In DNA form, the CDR3 reads TGTGCCAGCAGCCCCCGGGACTACTTCCAAGAGACCCAGTACTTC. Translating it yields CASSPRDYFQETQYF.

There are a few counts of this clone. This CDR3 is CASSQQGNGYTF. The CDR3 nucleotides are TGTGCCAGCAGCCAGCAGGGTAATGGCTACACCTTC. V is TRBV5-4 and J is TRBJ1-2, with D maybe TRBD1 (5 bases). CDR1 is SGHNT, CDR2 YYREEE, per germline (reference sequence). V lost 4 bases and J lost 6, with 10 bases in between. This CDR3 has 12 amino acids.

This clone appeared a single time. This rearrangement joins TRBV5-1 to TRBJ2-1; D could derive from TRBD1 or TRBD2 (6 bases each). Germline V CDR1 and CDR2: SGHRS, YFSETQ. Deletions cut 0 bases from V and 8 bases from J, with 15 bases between. The CDR3 sequence is 15 residues long. CDR3 nucleotides: TGCGCCAGCAGCTTGGCTGCAGGGGAGGTCGATGAGCAGTTCTTC. This gives the protein CASSLAAGEVDEQFF.

The genes are TRBV5-1 and TRBJ2-3, with D hard to call. CDR3 length: 13 residues. The germline CDR1 and CDR2 sequences are SGHRS and YFSETQ. V shed 5 bases and J shed 2 bases, with 9 bases lying between them. This chain's CDR3 is CASSPRATDTQYF. CDR3 in DNA: TGCGCCAGCAGTCCTAGGGCCACAGATACGCAGTATTTT.

The chain employs TRBV7-6 and TRBJ2-1, with D perhaps matching TRBD2 (7 bases). This CDR3 is 16 amino acids long. With 1 base removed from V and 4 bases from J, the gap between germline ends came to 14 bases. CDR1 and CDR2 (germline): SGHVS, FNYEAQ. DNA of the CDR3: TGTGCCAGCAGCTTAGAGGGAGGGGGAGGGTACAATGAGCAGTTCTTC. Its translation is CASSLEGGGGYNEQFF.